The entry below gives a single T cell receptor beta chain sequence along with its context. This sample is part of a study of blood T cell repertoires in COVID-19. Germline lookup yields CDR1 SNHLY and CDR2 FYNNEI. Trimming removed 4 bases from V and 0 bases from J, with 16 bases in between. The CDR3 runs 16 residues. Method: immunoSEQ multiplex PCR; TCRdb's copy keeps in-frame clones and lacks some. Of over 95,000 clones listed, 75% to 90% are singletons. This receptor was identified in a woman between 40 and 55 years old with acute or convalescent COVID-19. The sample taken for sequencing was peripheral blood. This chain joins TRBV2 and TRBJ2-7, with D perhaps matching TRBD2 (6 bases). In nucleotides, the CDR3 is TGTGCCAGCAGTGTCGGTTCTGCGGGGATCTCCTACGAGCAGTACTTC. Its translation: CASSVGSAGISYEQYF.